This TCR beta chain comes out of a study of blood T cell repertoires in COVID-19. Study-level information: COVID-19 samples from acute and convalescent phases originated in the United States, Italy and Spain. T cells, B-cell-depleted T cells, or PBMCs supplied cDNA or gDNA.

Original processing methods: Estimation of nucleated cell counts relied on the amplification of reference gene primers. TCRdb's table, derived via immunoSEQ multiplex PCR, lists solely in-frame clones and lacks some. V, J and clone size were drawn from that table, and D and trimming were deduced from the DNA. The profile shows under 200,000 clones, over 70% of them singletons. Unmatched junction bases numbered 8, after V lost 5 bases and J lost 1 base. This CDR3 region has 16 residues. Germline CDR1 is WNHNN and CDR2 is SYGVQD (reference sequence). This TCR was recovered from an elderly woman with active or convalescent COVID-19. The sample comprised peripheral blood. The rearrangement links TRBV10-1 to TRBJ2-3; 8 nucleotides line up with TRBD1. Here the CDR3 DNA reads TGCGCCAGCAGTTCCAGGGGGCAGGCTGGCACAGATACGCAGTATTTT. Translated, it gives CASSSRGQAGTDTQYF.